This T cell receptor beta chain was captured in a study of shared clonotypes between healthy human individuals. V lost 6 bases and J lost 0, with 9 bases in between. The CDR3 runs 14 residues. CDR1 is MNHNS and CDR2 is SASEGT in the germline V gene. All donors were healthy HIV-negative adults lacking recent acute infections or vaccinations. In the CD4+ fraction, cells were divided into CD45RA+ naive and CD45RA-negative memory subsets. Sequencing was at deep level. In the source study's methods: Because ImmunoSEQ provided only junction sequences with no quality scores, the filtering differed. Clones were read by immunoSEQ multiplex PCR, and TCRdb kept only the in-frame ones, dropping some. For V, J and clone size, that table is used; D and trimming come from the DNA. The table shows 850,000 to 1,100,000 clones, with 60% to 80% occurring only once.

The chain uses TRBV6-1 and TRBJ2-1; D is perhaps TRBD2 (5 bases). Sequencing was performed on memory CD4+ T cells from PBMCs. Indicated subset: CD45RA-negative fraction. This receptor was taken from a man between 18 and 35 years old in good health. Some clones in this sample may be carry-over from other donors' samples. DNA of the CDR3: TGTGCCAGCAGGGACTTCAGCTCCTACAATGAGCAGTTCTTC. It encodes CASRDFSSYNEQFF.